This T cell receptor beta chain was recorded in a study of T cell changes during pregnancy in multiple sclerosis. Sequencing used immunoSEQ multiplex PCR; TCRdb keeps in-frame clones, though not all of them. Of some 38,000 clones listed, 91% are singletons. This CDR3 has 13 amino acids. Germline lookup yields CDR1 LNHDA and CDR2 SQIVND (reference sequence). Trimming removed 4 bases from V and 6 bases from J, with 10 bases in between. The chain combines TRBV19 with TRBJ2-1; D is undetermined. Source: CD4+ T cells from peripheral blood mononuclear cells, taken in the third trimester of pregnancy. This TCR came from a female donor in good health, enrolled as a control in a pregnancy study. CDR3 nucleotides: TGTGCCAGTAGTACCTCCCACATCAATGAGCAGTTCTTC. This translates into CASSTSHINEQFF.